What follows are 23 T cell receptor beta chains derived from one specimen sequenced in a study of blood T cell repertoires in COVID-19. The assay was immunoSEQ multiplex PCR, and TCRdb's table has in-frame clones only and misses some. Altogether over 25,000 clones are present, 60% to 85% being singletons, with the ten largest covering approximately 15%. The specimen sequenced was peripheral blood. Receptors were obtained from a man aged 80 or over with active or convalescent COVID-19.

V usage is TRBV11-2 and J usage is TRBJ2-7; the match to TRBD2 covers 9 bases. The CDR3 runs 16 residues. Per the germline V gene, CDR1 is SGHAT and CDR2 is FQNNGV. With 5 bases clipped from V and 4 bases from J, the junction kept 12 bases outside the gene matches. As DNA, the CDR3 is TGTGCCAGCAGCCCAAAACGTAGACTAGCGGCATACGAGCAGTACTTC. Amino acid sequence: CASSPKRRLAAYEQYF.

The rearrangement links TRBV6-6 to TRBJ2-1, with 7 bases matching TRBD1. V shed 5 bases, J shed 4 bases, and the junction held 5 bases outside the gene matches. CDR1 is MNHNY and CDR2 is SVGAGI in the germline V gene (reference sequence). The CDR3 is 14 amino acids. The CDR3 sequence: CASSIRDSYNEQFF. The CDR3 nucleotides read TGTGCCAGCAGTATAAGGGACAGTTACAATGAGCAGTTCTTC.

The chain couples TRBV18 to TRBJ2-2; unclear D gene. The V gene's germline CDR1 is KGHSH and CDR2 LQKENI. CDR3 length: 13 residues. The V end was cut by 3 bases, the J end by 2 bases, with 4 bases between. This CDR3 reads CASSPLNTGELFF. In nucleotides, the CDR3 is TGTGCCAGCTCACCCCTAAACACCGGGGAGCTGTTTTTT.

J is TRBJ1-2 and V is TRBV6-5, with 10 positions matching TRBD1. V was pared by 2 bases and J by 7 bases, with 4 bases of the junction left unmatched. This CDR3 comprises 14 residues. Germline lookup yields CDR1 MNHEY and CDR2 SVGAGI. The CDR3, as DNA: TGTGCCAGCAGTTACCGACAGGGGGCGCGTGGCTACACCTTC. It yields the protein CASSYRQGARGYTF.

The chain joins TRBV11-2 to TRBJ2-3; TRBD2 matches at 12 bases. J lost 6 bases, V lost 3 bases, and 13 bases had no gene match. There are 18 residues in the CDR3. CDR1 SGHAT and CDR2 FQNNGV come from the germline V gene. CDR3 region: CASSLQMRTSGNRDTQYF. As DNA, the CDR3 is TGTGCCAGCAGCTTGCAGATGAGGACTAGCGGGAATAGGGATACGCAGTATTTT.

The rearrangement joins TRBV2 to TRBJ2-7; 7 nucleotides match TRBD1. The CDR3 spans 13 residues. CDR1 SNHLY and CDR2 FYNNEI come from the germline V gene. V lost 6 bases, J lost 5 bases, and 7 bases stayed unmatched. The CDR3 protein is CASRTTGAHEQYF. CDR3 in DNA: TGTGCCAGCAGAACCACAGGGGCCCACGAGCAGTACTTC. The full variable domain, completed using reference TRBV2 and TRBJ2-7, is EPEVTQTPSHQVTQMGQEVILRCVPISNHLYFYWYRQILGQKVEFLVSFYNNEISEKSEIFDDQFSVERPDGSNFTLKIRSTKLEDSAMYFCASRTTGAHEQYFGPGTRLTVT.

This clone was picked up a small number of times. The J gene is TRBJ1-5, the V gene TRBV5-4, with D unclear. CDR1 is SGHNT, CDR2 YYREEE, per germline (reference sequence). Trimming removed 0 bases from V and 4 bases from J, with 11 bases in between. The CDR3 consists of 15 residues. The CDR3 DNA reads as TGTGCCAGCAGCTTGGGACCGGAGAAAAATCAGCCCCAGCATTTT. Residues: CASSLGPEKNQPQHF.

This rearrangement joins TRBV18 to TRBJ2-1, with 8 nucleotides matching TRBD1. J lost 5 bases, V lost 4 bases, and 1 base had no gene match. Germline V gene lookup returns CDR1 KGHSH and CDR2 LQKENI. The CDR3 extends over 13 amino acids. CDR3 protein: CASSRGQDNEQFF. The CDR3 bases are TGTGCCAGCTCACGGGGACAGGACAATGAGCAGTTCTTC.

The rearrangement joins TRBV3-1 (or the pseudogene TRBV3-2) to TRBJ1-2, with D possibly TRBD1 on 6 matching bases. There are 16 residues in the CDR3. V was cut by 1 base and J by 0 bases, with 12 bases left in between. Germline V gives CDR1 LGHDT, CDR2 YNNKEL (reference sequence). The CDR3 DNA follows: TGTGCCAGCAGCCAAGGCCAGACAGGCCCTAACTATGGCTACACCTTC. It translates to CASSQGQTGPNYGYTF.

V gene TRBV18 combines with J gene TRBJ2-2; TRBD2 agrees at 14 bases. Germline V lookup: CDR1 KGHSH, CDR2 LQKENI. The CDR3 contains 18 residues. The trim removed 3 bases at V and 4 bases at J, leaving 7 bases unmatched. The CDR3 here is CASSPPGLAGGGTGELFF. DNA for the CDR3: TGTGCCAGCTCACCCCCCGGACTAGCGGGAGGAGGCACCGGGGAGCTGTTTTTT.

This sequence joins TRBV19 and TRBJ2-6; possible D gene TRBD2, 5 bases. The CDR3 sequence is 16 residues long. Germline loops: CDR1 LNHDA, CDR2 SQIVND (reference sequence). Deletions cut 9 bases from V and 2 bases from J, with 17 bases between. CDR3 DNA sequence: TGTGCCAGCCGTCCTGGCATGAGGGCTGGGGCCAACGTCCTGACTTTC. It encodes CASRPGMRAGANVLTF.

In its sample, this clone was seen once. This chain links TRBV21-1 with TRBJ2-7; the table assigns TRBD2, which was not confirmed against the DNA. TRBV21-1 is described as a pseudogene. CDR3 length: 16 amino acids. CDR3 region: CASSKVQSSGSEEQYF. CDR3 nucleotide sequence: TGTGCCAGCAGCAAAGTCCAGTCTAGCGGGAGTGAAGAGCAGTACTTC.

Only one count was recorded for this clone. The rearrangement uses TRBV19 and TRBJ1-4, with unresolved D. CDR1 and CDR2 (germline): LNHDA, SQIVND (reference sequence). The CDR3 contains 16 residues. V lost 5 bases and J lost 2, with 15 bases in between. CDR3 sequence reads: CASSRGELSTNEKLFF. The DNA for the CDR3 is TGTGCCAGTAGTCGTGGTGAGCTATCTACTAATGAAAAACTGTTTTTT.

The rearrangement links TRBV4-3 to TRBJ1-4; 8 bases are a match to TRBD1. V lost 1 base to trimming and J lost 6 bases; unmatched junction nucleotides: 4. This CDR3 is 15 amino acids long. Germline V gene data show CDR1 as LGHNA and CDR2 as YSLEER. The CDR3 region is CASSQGTGNDEKLFF. In DNA, the CDR3 is TGCGCCAGCAGCCAAGGGACAGGGAATGATGAAAAACTGTTTTTT.

The rearrangement uses TRBV6-2 or TRBV6-3 and TRBJ2-7; 8 bases are a match to TRBD1. The CDR3 has 15 amino acids. Germline CDR1 and CDR2: MNHEY and SVGEGT. With 2 bases clipped from V and 5 bases from J, the junction kept 8 bases outside the gene matches. CDR3 protein: CASSYHGTGRDEQYF. DNA of the CDR3: TGTGCCAGCAGTTACCATGGGACAGGAAGAGACGAGCAGTACTTC.

The chain recombines TRBV28 with TRBJ1-5; possibly TRBD1 for D (6 bases). The germline gives CDR1 MDHEN, CDR2 SYDVKM. The CDR3 is 15 residues long. The germline V and J ends were trimmed by 2 bases and 6 bases, with 14 bases remaining between them. The CDR3 protein is CASSLQRGGAQPQHF. For the CDR3, the DNA is TGTGCCAGCAGTTTACAACGCGGGGGGGCTCAGCCCCAGCATTTT.

The rearrangement uses TRBV7-9 and TRBJ1-1; D gene ambiguous. The CDR3 consists of 14 residues. V gave up 1 base and J gave up 1 base, with 7 bases separating them. Per germline, CDR1 SEHNR and CDR2 FQNEAQ (reference sequence). CDR3 sequence (DNA): TGTGCCAGCAGCTTAGTGCTAGGGAACACTGAAGCTTTCTTT. Translating it yields CASSLVLGNTEAFF. The variable domain in full, with the rest retrieved from reference TRBV7-9 and TRBJ1-1, is DTGVSQNPRHKITKRGQNVTFRCDPISEHNRLYWYRQTLGQGPEFLTYFQNEAQLEKSRLLSDRFSAERPKGSFSTLEIQRTEQGDSAMYLCASSLVLGNTEAFFGQGTRLTVV.

This clone is medium-sized. The V and J genes are TRBV4-1 and TRBJ2-7; 7 bases match TRBD2. This CDR3 is built from 16 residues. Germline CDR1 and CDR2: MGHRA and YSYEKL. V was clipped by 4 bases and J by 3 bases; unmatched bases: 12. The CDR3 sequence: CASSPNGGIINYEQYF. CDR3 DNA: TGCGCCAGCAGCCCCAACGGGGGGATTATAAACTACGAGCAGTACTTC.

This clone appeared once. The CDR3 loop is CASSESTTETYDNEQFF. For the CDR3, the DNA is TGTGCCAGCAGTGAGAGCACGACGGAGACCTACGACAATGAGCAGTTCTTC. V usage is TRBV6-2 or TRBV6-3 and J usage is TRBJ2-1; D unresolved. Germline CDR1 and CDR2: MNHEY and SVGEGT. This CDR3 has 17 residues. V lost 5 bases and J 5 bases, leaving 22 bases between the germline ends.

The chain employs TRBV19 and TRBJ2-5; D is perhaps TRBD1 (5 bases). Germline CDR1 LNHDA, CDR2 SQIVND (reference sequence). V lost 2 bases and J 5 bases, leaving 12 bases between the germline ends. CDR3 length: 14 residues. CDR3 residues: CASSIRGARETQYF. CDR3 bases: TGTGCCAGTAGTATACGTGGGGCCCGGGAGACCCAGTACTTC.

This chain links TRBV19 with TRBJ2-3, with 7 bases that match TRBD2. Looked up from germline, CDR1 is LNHDA and CDR2 is SQIVND (reference sequence). This CDR3 contains 12 residues. J lost 4 bases, V lost 7 bases, and 2 bases had no gene match. In DNA, the CDR3 is TGTGCCAGTAACCGGGAGGCAGATACGCAGTATTTT. It specifies CASNREADTQYF.

This chain joins TRBV7-2 and TRBJ2-3, with D possibly being TRBD1 (5 bases). CDR1 is SGHTA and CDR2 is FQGNSA in the germline V gene. V was shortened by 6 bases and J by 2 bases, with 12 bases between the two germline ends. The CDR3 extends over 14 amino acids. DNA for the CDR3: TGTGCCAGCAGACTCGGACACGTCACAGATACGCAGTATTTT. It encodes CASRLGHVTDTQYF.

The chain is built from TRBV6-6 and TRBJ1-3; 9 nucleotides line up with TRBD1. Trimming removed 6 bases from V and 4 bases from J; junction bases left unmatched: 4. Germline V gene lookup returns CDR1 MNHNY and CDR2 SVGAGI (reference sequence). The CDR3 loop spans 14 amino acids. The CDR3 region is CASSRTGDGNTIYF. DNA for the CDR3: TGTGCCAGCAGCCGGACAGGGGACGGAAACACCATATATTTT.